Each of the 23 T cell receptor beta chains below was sequenced from the same sample in a study of CD8 T cells in ankylosing spondylitis. TCRdb redid the calling of the 5' RACE reads with MiXCR, one entry per CDR3 protein. Seen here are hundreds of thousands of distinct CDR3 sequences, roughly 20% observed once, and the top ten hold 3.5%. Material for sequencing was blood, either unsorted or a sorted T cell fraction (not recorded which). The receptors stem from a female donor with ankylosing spondylitis or in good health (not recorded which).

This clonotype occurred a few times. The chain recombines TRBV5-1 with TRBJ2-4, with D possibly being TRBD1 or TRBD2 (5 bases each). CDR3 length: 16 residues. Trimming shortened V by 4 bases and J by 1 base, and 15 bases separated the two germline ends. Germline CDR1 reads SGHRS; CDR2 reads YFSETQ. This chain's CDR3 is CASSGTGTAAKNIQYF. DNA of the CDR3: TGCGCCAGCAGCGGAACCGGGACCGCCGCCAAAAACATTCAGTACTTC.

This clonotype has more than one count but fewer than ten. The chain uses TRBV5-1 and TRBJ2-3; D not resolved. This CDR3 is 14 amino acids long. The V and J ends lost 2 bases and 2 bases respectively, with 9 bases between them. Germline values: CDR1 SGHRS, CDR2 YFSETQ. CDR3 in amino acids: CASSLRAFTDTQYF. The CDR3 DNA reads as TGCGCCAGCAGCTTACGGGCTTTCACAGATACGCAGTATTTT.

The V call is TRBV7-9, the J call TRBJ2-4; D not certain. There are 17 residues in the CDR3. Germline V gene sequence: CDR1 SEHNR, CDR2 FQNEAQ (reference sequence). V was cut by 1 base and J by 0 bases, with 13 bases left in between. CDR3: CASSLGDLGVAKNIQYF. The CDR3 nucleotides read TGTGCCAGCAGCTTAGGAGACTTGGGTGTAGCCAAAAACATTCAGTACTTC.

This clonotype turned up a few times. The V call is TRBV28, the J call TRBJ2-4; D may match TRBD1 or TRBD2 (5 bases each). The germline gives CDR1 MDHEN, CDR2 SYDVKM. CDR3 length: 14 amino acids. Trimming stripped 3 bases from V and 5 bases from J, with 11 bases between. The CDR3 loop reads CASSFSMGENIQYF. The DNA for the CDR3 is TGTGCCAGCAGTTTCTCGATGGGGGAAAACATTCAGTACTTC.

This chain links TRBV7-2 with TRBJ2-5; possible D gene TRBD2, 5 bases. The CDR3 spans 14 residues. Germline loops: CDR1 SGHTA, CDR2 FQGNSA. V was clipped by 4 bases and J by 2 bases, with 11 bases between them. The CDR3 loop is CASSSGFDQETQYF. The CDR3 bases are TGTGCCAGCAGCTCGGGGTTCGATCAAGAGACCCAGTACTTC.

The rearrangement uses TRBV20-1 and TRBJ2-2; 9 bases align to TRBD1. Germline CDR1 is DFQATT and CDR2 is SNEGSKA (reference sequence). CDR3 length equals 16 residues. Losses at the gene ends were 2 bases for V and 0 bases for J; bases not matched to a gene: 4. The CDR3 here is CSARIQGASNTGELFF. CDR3 nucleotide sequence: TGCAGTGCTAGAATACAGGGGGCCTCGAACACCGGGGAGCTGTTTTTT.

This clonotype was counted between two and nine times. The chain recombines TRBV19 with TRBJ2-1; no firm D call. In germline, CDR1 is LNHDA, CDR2 SQIVND (reference sequence). The CDR3 is 14 residues long. Trimming pared 3 bases from V and 6 bases from J, leaving 12 bases between. The CDR3 loop is CASSIFSAGNEQFF. CDR3 DNA: TGTGCCAGTAGTATCTTTTCAGCAGGCAATGAGCAGTTCTTC.

The sample holds a few counts of this clonotype. The V call is TRBV13, the J call TRBJ2-5; D gene uncertain. The CDR3 spans 13 residues. Germline V gene sequence: CDR1 PRHDT, CDR2 FYEKMQ (reference sequence). V was trimmed by 4 bases and J by 3 bases, leaving 9 bases between them. In DNA form, the CDR3 reads TGTGCCAGCAGCTCGCAGAGAAAAGAGACCCAGTACTTC. The encoded protein is CASSSQRKETQYF.

V gene TRBV10-3 combines with J gene TRBJ2-7, with TRBD2 identical over 11 bases. The germline V gene has CDR1 ENHRY and CDR2 SYGVKD. The V gene end was trimmed by 3 bases and the J gene end by 7 bases; junction bases not matched to a gene: 8. This CDR3 comprises 15 residues. The CDR3 nucleotides are TGTGCCATCAGTGAAACGGTAGCGGGAGGGCAAGAGCAGTACTTC. Its protein product is CAISETVAGGQEQYF.

The table lists this clonotype with many counts. This rearrangement joins TRBV20-1 to TRBJ2-1; 9 nucleotides align to TRBD2. The germline V gene encodes CDR1 DFQATT and CDR2 SNEGSKA (reference sequence). The CDR3 loop spans 14 amino acids. V was pared by 3 bases and J by 5 bases, with 5 bases of the junction left unmatched. The CDR3 reads CSASRSGGNNEQFF. The DNA for the CDR3 is TGCAGTGCTAGCAGGAGCGGGGGGAACAATGAGCAGTTCTTC.

In this sample, this clonotype turned up many times. The gene calls are TRBV29-1 and TRBJ1-2; D unresolved. The CDR3 is 12 amino acids. Trimming left V 5 bases short and J 4 bases short, with 11 bases between. Germline V CDR1 and CDR2: SQVTM, ANQGSEA. The CDR3 region has the DNA TGCAGCGTTTCCAGTGGGAGCTATGGCTACACCTTC. Residues: CSVSSGSYGYTF.

The rearrangement links TRBV25-1 to TRBJ2-7; 8 nucleotides agree with TRBD2. The V gene end was trimmed by 2 bases and the J gene end by 4 bases; junction bases not matched to a gene: 7. CDR3 size: 15 residues. Germline loops: CDR1 MGHDK, CDR2 SYGVNS. For the CDR3, the DNA is TGTGCCAGCAGTGAAACCTCTAGCGGGCGTTACGAGCAGTACTTC. Translating gives CASSETSSGRYEQYF.

CDR3 DNA: TGTGCCAGCAGTAACCCAGGGGGCGCGAGATACTTC. Translation: CASSNPGGARYF. This chain links TRBV6-2 or TRBV6-3 with TRBJ2-7; 8 bases fit TRBD1. V was pared by 5 bases and J by 13 bases, with 10 bases of the junction left unmatched. Germline V lookup: CDR1 MNHEY, CDR2 SVGEGT. The CDR3 contains 12 residues.

The CDR3 is CASSPAGDLYNEQFF. CDR3 nucleotides: TGCGCCAGCAGCCCCGCGGGAGACCTCTACAATGAGCAGTTCTTC. V is TRBV5-1 and J is TRBJ2-1; 7 positions agree with TRBD2. The CDR3 extends over 15 amino acids. Germline V gene lookup returns CDR1 SGHRS and CDR2 YFSETQ. The junction had 7 bases not matched to a gene; V was cut back by 4 bases and J by 3 bases.

Ten or more counts support this clonotype. The rearrangement links TRBV29-1 to TRBJ1-1; 9 bases match TRBD1. Trimming at V came to 7 bases and at J to 0 bases, leaving 9 bases not matched to a gene. CDR3 length: 15 amino acids. The germline V gene has CDR1 SQVTM and CDR2 ANQGSEA. CDR3 DNA: TGCAGCGCCGACAGGGGGGGAGGCGTGAACACTGAAGCTTTCTTT. Translation: CSADRGGGVNTEAFF.

This clonotype has a handful of counts. J is TRBJ2-1 and V is TRBV9, with a possible D match to TRBD1 (7 bases). This CDR3 comprises 16 residues. V lost 0 bases to trimming and J lost 3 bases, with 13 bases between them. CDR1 is SGDLS and CDR2 is YYNGEE in the germline V gene. DNA of the CDR3: TGTGCCAGCAGCGTAGTATCAGGGGGGCACTACAATGAGCAGTTCTTC. Translating it yields CASSVVSGGHYNEQFF. Using reference TRBV9 and TRBJ2-1 for the parts outside the CDR3, the full variable domain is DSGVTQTPKHLITATGQRVTLRCSPRSGDLSVYWYQQSLDQGLQFLIQYYNGEERAKGNILERFSAQQFPDLHSELNLSSLELGDSALYFCASSVVSGGHYNEQFFGPGTRLTVL.

This clonotype has only a few counts. V is TRBV20-1 and J is TRBJ1-1; D uncertain. Germline assignment: CDR1 DFQATT and CDR2 SNEGSKA (reference sequence). V was clipped by 6 bases and J by 7 bases, with 9 bases between them. The CDR3 runs 10 residues. This CDR3 is CSARTVEAFF. The CDR3 nucleotides are TGCAGTGCCCGGACGGTTGAAGCTTTCTTT.

The sample holds a few counts of this clonotype. The chain joins TRBV6-1 to TRBJ1-1; D uncertain. CDR1 and CDR2 from the germline V gene are MNHNS and SASEGT. Trimming pared 7 bases from V and 0 bases from J, leaving 12 bases between. This CDR3 region has 14 residues. The CDR3 nucleotides are TGTGCCAGCACAAGGGATTTTATGAACACTGAAGCTTTCTTT. This translates into CASTRDFMNTEAFF.

This clonotype was found many times. The chain uses TRBV20-1 and TRBJ2-7; D may be TRBD1 (6 bases). The CDR3 is 15 residues long. V was clipped by 0 bases and J by 3 bases, with 15 bases between them. CDR1 and CDR2 (germline): DFQATT, SNEGSKA (reference sequence). CDR3 sequence reads: CSARDQGQKNYEQYF. The CDR3 DNA reads TGCAGTGCTAGAGATCAAGGACAGAAAAACTACGAGCAGTACTTC.

J is TRBJ2-3 and V is TRBV29-1, with TRBD2 matching 8 bases. From germline, CDR1 is SQVTM and CDR2 ANQGSEA. The CDR3 runs to 14 residues. V lost 4 bases and J lost 5; bases outside the gene matches: 8. The CDR3: CSVVRGGYGDTQYF. CDR3 DNA: TGCAGCGTTGTTCGGGGGGGATATGGAGATACGCAGTATTTT.

This clonotype has a count of ten or more. CDR3 nucleotides: TGTGCCACCAGTGATTCGTGGACACGTTTGGCTGAAGCTTTCTTT. This translates into CATSDSWTRLAEAFF. The rearrangement joins TRBV24-1 to TRBJ1-1, with D perhaps matching TRBD1 (5 bases). CDR3 length equals 15 residues. V lost 2 bases to trimming and J lost 6 bases, with 15 bases between them. Germline assignment: CDR1 KGHDR and CDR2 SFDVKD.

This clonotype was found many times. The J gene is TRBJ1-2, the V gene TRBV10-3, with 8 bases aligning to TRBD1. Germline CDR1 ENHRY, CDR2 SYGVKD. Losses at the gene ends were 10 bases for V and 4 bases for J; bases not matched to a gene: 14. This CDR3 contains 15 residues. Written as DNA, the CDR3 is TGTGCCACCTCCTCTGAAGGACAGGGATTCTATGGCTACACCTTC. Its protein product is CATSSEGQGFYGYTF.

This clonotype was detected a few times. This rearrangement joins TRBV9 to TRBJ2-1; D may be TRBD1 (5 bases). CDR1 is SGDLS and CDR2 is YYNGEE in the germline V gene. The CDR3 runs 17 residues. V was shortened by 4 bases and J by 5 bases, with 22 bases between the two germline ends. CDR3 amino acids: CASSPGWGNTPDNEQFF. For the CDR3, the DNA is TGTGCCAGCAGCCCAGGTTGGGGCAACACTCCAGACAATGAGCAGTTCTTC.